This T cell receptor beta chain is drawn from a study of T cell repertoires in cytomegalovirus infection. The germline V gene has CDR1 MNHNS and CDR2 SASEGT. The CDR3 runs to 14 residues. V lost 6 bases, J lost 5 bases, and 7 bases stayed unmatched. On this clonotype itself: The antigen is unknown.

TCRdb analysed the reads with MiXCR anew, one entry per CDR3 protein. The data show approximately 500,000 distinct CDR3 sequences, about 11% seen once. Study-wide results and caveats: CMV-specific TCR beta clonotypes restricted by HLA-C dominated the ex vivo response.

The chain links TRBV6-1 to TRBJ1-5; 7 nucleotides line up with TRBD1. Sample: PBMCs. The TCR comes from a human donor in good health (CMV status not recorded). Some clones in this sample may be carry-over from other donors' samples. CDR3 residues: CASSVQGMDQPQHF. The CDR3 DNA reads TGTGCCAGCAGCGTACAGGGGATGGATCAGCCCCAGCATTTT.